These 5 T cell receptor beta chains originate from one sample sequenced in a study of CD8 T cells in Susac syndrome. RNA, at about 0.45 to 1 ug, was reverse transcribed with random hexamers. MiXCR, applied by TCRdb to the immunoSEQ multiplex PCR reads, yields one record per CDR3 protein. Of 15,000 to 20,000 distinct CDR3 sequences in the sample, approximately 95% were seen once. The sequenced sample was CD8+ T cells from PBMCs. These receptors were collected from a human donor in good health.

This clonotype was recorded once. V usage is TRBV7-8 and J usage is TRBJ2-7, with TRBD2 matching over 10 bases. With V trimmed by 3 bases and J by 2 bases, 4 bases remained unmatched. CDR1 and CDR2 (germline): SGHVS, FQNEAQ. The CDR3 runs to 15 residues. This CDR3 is CASSLSGLAPYEQYV. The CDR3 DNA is TGTGCCAGCAGCTTGTCGGGACTAGCGCCCTACGAGCAGTACGTC.

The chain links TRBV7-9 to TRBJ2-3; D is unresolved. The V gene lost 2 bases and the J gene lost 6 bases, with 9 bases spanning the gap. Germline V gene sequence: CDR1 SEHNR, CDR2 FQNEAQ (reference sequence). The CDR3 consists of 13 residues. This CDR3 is CASSLWPDDTQYF. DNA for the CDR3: TGTGCCAGCAGCTTATGGCCCGATGATACGCAGTATTTT.

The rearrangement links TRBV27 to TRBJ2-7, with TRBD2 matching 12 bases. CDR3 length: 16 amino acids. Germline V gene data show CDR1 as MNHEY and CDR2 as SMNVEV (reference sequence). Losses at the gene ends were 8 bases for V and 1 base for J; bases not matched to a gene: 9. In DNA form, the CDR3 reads TGTGCCAGCGGACTAGCGGGATTAAATTTTTCCTACGAGCAGTACTTC. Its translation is CASGLAGLNFSYEQYF.

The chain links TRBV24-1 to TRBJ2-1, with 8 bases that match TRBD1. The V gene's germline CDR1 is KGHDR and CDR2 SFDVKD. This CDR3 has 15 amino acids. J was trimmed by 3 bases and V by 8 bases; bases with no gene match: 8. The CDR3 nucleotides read TGTGCCACCACAATTGACAGGGGATTCTACAATGAGCAGTTCTTC. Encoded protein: CATTIDRGFYNEQFF.

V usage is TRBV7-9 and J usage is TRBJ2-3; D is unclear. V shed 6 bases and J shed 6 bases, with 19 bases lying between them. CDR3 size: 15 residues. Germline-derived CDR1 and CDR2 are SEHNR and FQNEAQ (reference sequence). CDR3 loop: CASSRVVILADTQYF. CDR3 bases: TGTGCCAGCAGTCGAGTGGTCATTCTGGCGGATACGCAGTATTTT.